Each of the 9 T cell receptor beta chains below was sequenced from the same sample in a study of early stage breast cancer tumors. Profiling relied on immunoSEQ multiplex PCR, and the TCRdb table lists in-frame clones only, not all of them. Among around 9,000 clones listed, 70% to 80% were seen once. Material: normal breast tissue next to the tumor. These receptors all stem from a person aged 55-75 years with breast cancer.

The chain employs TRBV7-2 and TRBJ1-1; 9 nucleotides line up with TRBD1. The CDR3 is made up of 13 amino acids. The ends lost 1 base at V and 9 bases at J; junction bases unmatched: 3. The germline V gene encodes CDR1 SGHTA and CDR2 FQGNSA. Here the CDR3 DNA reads TGTGCCAGCAGCTTAGGTGGGACAGGGAAAGCTTTCTTT. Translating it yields CASSLGGTGKAFF.

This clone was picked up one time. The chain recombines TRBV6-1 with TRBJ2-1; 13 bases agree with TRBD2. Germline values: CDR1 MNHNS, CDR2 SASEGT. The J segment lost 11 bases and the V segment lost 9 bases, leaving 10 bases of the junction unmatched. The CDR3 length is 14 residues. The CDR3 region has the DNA TGTGCCAGTGCCAGGACTAGCGGGAGTCCTCAGCAGTTCTTC. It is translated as CASARTSGSPQQFF.

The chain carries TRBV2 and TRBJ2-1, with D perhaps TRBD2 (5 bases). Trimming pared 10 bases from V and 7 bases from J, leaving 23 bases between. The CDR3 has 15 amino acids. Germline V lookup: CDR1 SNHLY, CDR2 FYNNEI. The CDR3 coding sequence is TGTGCCACCAATGAACTAGGGAGTGTCGGGAATGAGCAGTTCTTC. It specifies CATNELGSVGNEQFF. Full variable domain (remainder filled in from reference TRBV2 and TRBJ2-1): EPEVTQTPSHQVTQMGQEVILRCVPISNHLYFYWYRQILGQKVEFLVSFYNNEISEKSEIFDDQFSVERPDGSNFTLKIRSTKLEDSAMYFCATNELGSVGNEQFFGPGTRLTVL.

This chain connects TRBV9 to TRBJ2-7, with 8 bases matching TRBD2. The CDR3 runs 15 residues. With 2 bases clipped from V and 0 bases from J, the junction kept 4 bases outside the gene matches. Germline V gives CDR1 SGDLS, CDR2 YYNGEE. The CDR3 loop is CASSVLAGSSYEQYF. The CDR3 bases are TGTGCCAGCAGCGTGTTAGCGGGAAGCTCCTACGAGCAGTACTTC.

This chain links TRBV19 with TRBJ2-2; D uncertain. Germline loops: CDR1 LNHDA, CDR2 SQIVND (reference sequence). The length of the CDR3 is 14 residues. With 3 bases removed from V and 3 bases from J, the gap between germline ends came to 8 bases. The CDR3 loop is CASSMGRDTGELFF. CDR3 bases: TGTGCCAGTAGTATGGGCAGAGACACCGGGGAGCTGTTTTTT.

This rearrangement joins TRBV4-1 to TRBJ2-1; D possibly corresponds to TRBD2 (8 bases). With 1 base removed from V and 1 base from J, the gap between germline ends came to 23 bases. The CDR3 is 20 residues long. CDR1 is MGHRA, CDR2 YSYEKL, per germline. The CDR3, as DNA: TGCGCCAGCAGCCAAGTCCCGGGACAGCACGGGGGGGGGTCCTACAATGAGCAGTTCTTC. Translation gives CASSQVPGQHGGGSYNEQFF.

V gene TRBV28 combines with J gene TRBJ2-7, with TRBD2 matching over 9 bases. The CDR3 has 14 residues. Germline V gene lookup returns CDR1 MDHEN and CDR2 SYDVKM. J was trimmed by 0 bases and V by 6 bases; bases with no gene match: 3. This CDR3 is CASRFSGSSYEQYF. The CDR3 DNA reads TGTGCCAGCAGATTTAGCGGGAGCTCCTACGAGCAGTACTTC. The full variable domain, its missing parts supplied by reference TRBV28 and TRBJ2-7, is DVKVTQSSRYLVKRTGEKVFLECVQDMDHENMFWYRQDPGLGLRLIYFSYDVKMKEKGDIPEGYSVSREKKERFSLILESASTNQTSMYLCASRFSGSSYEQYFGPGTRLTVT.

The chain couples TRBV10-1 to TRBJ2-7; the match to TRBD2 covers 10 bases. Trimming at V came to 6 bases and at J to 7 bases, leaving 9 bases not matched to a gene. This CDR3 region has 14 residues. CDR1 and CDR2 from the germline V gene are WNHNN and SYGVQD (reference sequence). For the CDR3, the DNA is TGCGCCAGCAGCCCCCCCCCACTAGCGGGAGAGCAGTACTTC. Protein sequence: CASSPPPLAGEQYF.

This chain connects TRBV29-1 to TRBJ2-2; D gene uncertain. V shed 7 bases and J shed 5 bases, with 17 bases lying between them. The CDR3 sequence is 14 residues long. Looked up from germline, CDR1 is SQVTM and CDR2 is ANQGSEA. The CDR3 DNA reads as TGCAGCGGACTTATTCTGGGTCGGACCGGGGAGCTGTTTTTT. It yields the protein CSGLILGRTGELFF.